Each of the 9 T cell receptor beta chains below was sequenced from the same sample in a study of cytomegalovirus exposure and HLA in healthy donors. Vbeta (60) and Jbeta (13) primers were used in the PCR. Sequencing used immunoSEQ multiplex PCR; TCRdb keeps in-frame clones, though not all of them. The sample records approximately 73,000 clones, roughly 60% being singletons. The sequenced material came from PBMCs. The receptors derive from a man in his thirties or forties in good health and CMV-seropositive.

In its sample, this clone was seen a few times. The chain is built from TRBV7-9 and TRBJ1-4, with a possible D match to TRBD1 (6 bases). Trimming left V 5 bases short and J 8 bases short, with 18 bases between. The CDR3 has 15 amino acids. Germline V gene lookup returns CDR1 SEHNR and CDR2 FQNEAQ (reference sequence). Here the CDR3 DNA reads TGTGCCAGCAGCCCCATCCGGGGGGCCGGGGAAAAACTGTTTTTT. This codes for CASSPIRGAGEKLFF.

The J gene is TRBJ1-5, the V gene TRBV15; 8 nucleotides agree with TRBD1. The CDR3 has 15 residues. Looked up from germline, CDR1 is LNHNV and CDR2 is YYDKDF (reference sequence). Trimming at V came to 1 base and at J to 3 bases, leaving 2 bases not matched to a gene. CDR3 region: CATSRGQGFNQPQHF. The CDR3 DNA reads as TGTGCCACCAGCAGAGGACAGGGGTTCAATCAGCCCCAGCATTTT.

The chain carries TRBV11-1 and TRBJ2-5, with a weak D call TRBD2 (5 bases). The J call may be mistaken, given a closer DNA end match to TRBJ2-7. The CDR3 has 15 residues. Germline V gives CDR1 SGHAT, CDR2 FQDESV (reference sequence). The CDR3 reads CASSLAGNPSYEQYF. CDR3 bases: TGTGCCAGCAGCTTAGCCGGGAACCCCTCCTACGAGCAGTACTTC.

Notes on this clone: The junction departs from the called germline gene at one end, perhaps through a read error. This chain uses TRBV4-2 with TRBJ2-5, with 9 bases identical to TRBD2. Germline CDR1 is LGHNA and CDR2 is YNFKEQ. The CDR3 covers 15 residues. The CDR3 DNA is TGTGCCAGCAGCCAACCTGGAACCGGCGGGACTAGCTTCCACTTC. Protein: CASSQPGTGGTSFHF.

This clone has a handful of counts. The genes are TRBV29-1 and TRBJ2-3; 8 bases agree with TRBD2. Germline V gives CDR1 SQVTM, CDR2 ANQGSEA. The CDR3 runs 12 residues. Germline trimming cut 4 bases from V and 8 bases from J; bases unmatched to any gene: 5. The CDR3 bases are TGCAGCGTTGTGGCGGGAGGCTGTACGCAGTATTTT. This sequence encodes CSVVAGGCTQYF.

This chain links TRBV6-6 with TRBJ2-7, with 10 bases lining up with TRBD1. Per germline, CDR1 MNHNY and CDR2 SVGAGI (reference sequence). The CDR3 extends over 15 amino acids. The V gene end was trimmed by 4 bases and the J gene end by 3 bases; junction bases not matched to a gene: 6. The CDR3 DNA reads TGTGCCAGCAGTTCTGGGACAGGGGCTTTCTACGAGCAGTACTTC. Translating it yields CASSSGTGAFYEQYF.

V usage is TRBV5-4 and J usage is TRBJ2-7; D is unclear. V lost 4 bases and J 6 bases, leaving 17 bases between the germline ends. The CDR3 totals 14 residues. The germline CDR1 and CDR2 sequences are SGHNT and YYREEE (reference sequence). In nucleotides, the CDR3 is TGTGCCAGCAGCCTAGTCGGCCCACTCGGCGAGCAGTACTTC. This encodes CASSLVGPLGEQYF.

This chain joins TRBV25-1 and TRBJ1-5; possibly TRBD1 for D (5 bases). The CDR3 is made up of 15 amino acids. Per germline, CDR1 MGHDK and CDR2 SYGVNS. The germline V and J ends were trimmed by 2 bases and 3 bases, with 11 bases remaining between them. CDR3 residues: CASSESSGNNQPQHF. As DNA, the CDR3 is TGTGCCAGCAGTGAAAGTTCAGGGAACAATCAGCCCCAGCATTTT. Supplemented by reference TRBV25-1 and TRBJ1-5, the full variable domain reads EADIYQTPRYLVIGTGKKITLECSQTMGHDKMYWYQQDPGMELHLIHYSYGVNSTEKGDLSSESTVSRIRTEHFPLTLESARPSHTSQYLCASSESSGNNQPQHFGDGTRLSIL.

This clone was counted only a few times. V gene TRBV6-1 combines with J gene TRBJ2-5; 7 nucleotides align to TRBD1. The CDR3 has 15 residues. Trimming at V came to 6 bases and at J to 2 bases, leaving 9 bases not matched to a gene. Germline V gene lookup returns CDR1 MNHNS and CDR2 SASEGT. Here the CDR3 reads CASRVMGQQQETQYF. The CDR3 DNA follows: TGTGCCAGCAGAGTTATGGGACAGCAACAAGAGACCCAGTACTTC.